This TCR beta chain was identified during a study of Graves' ophthalmopathy and Graves' hyperthyroidism. Lactation, pregnancy, uncontrolled infections and other autoimmune diseases were all grounds for excluding patients. In its sample, this clonotype was seen many times. Its specificity is not known. TCR beta CDR3 regions were amplified from RNA transcripts. Following a first-round RT-PCR that used HTBI primers, a second-round multiplex PCR was carried out. TCRdb processed the multiplex PCR reads anew with MiXCR; each CDR3 protein has one entry. The profile shows around 400,000 distinct CDR3 sequences, about 21% of them singletons. Whole-study results and caveats: Detected in blood as well were most expanded thyroid clonotypes with frequency above 0.001.

The CDR3 is 15 amino acids. Looked up from germline, CDR1 is MNHNS and CDR2 is SASEGT. The V end lost 3 bases, the J end lost 0 bases, and 9 bases lay between the germline ends. The J gene is TRBJ2-4, the V gene TRBV6-1; D remains ambiguous. This TCR came from a young woman with stable Graves' hyperthyroidism. Sequencing was carried out using peripheral blood. CDR3 DNA sequence: TGTGCCAGCAGTGATGGCGGCCTAGCCAAAAACATTCAGTACTTC. Translating gives CASSDGGLAKNIQYF.